This T cell receptor beta chain comes out of a study of technical replicates of blood from a few donors. This table comes from immunoSEQ multiplex PCR, and its TCRdb copy is limited to in-frame clones, with some not included. The data contain around 70,000 clones, 85% to 95% of them seen just once; the ten biggest clones take up 0.25% to 0.3%. V lost 8 bases and J lost 3; bases outside the gene matches: 3. The CDR3 consists of 14 residues. The V gene's germline CDR1 is MNHEY and CDR2 SVGAGI. The sequenced material came from T cells isolated from PBMCs. This sequence joins TRBV6-5 and TRBJ1-5, with 11 bases fitting TRBD1. The receptor comes from a human donor in good health. The CDR3 bases are TGTGCCAGCCGGGGACAGGGGGTCAATCAGCCCCAGCATTTT. It codes for CASRGQGVNQPQHF.